The next 22 T cell receptor beta chains were all read from a single sample in a study of a mutant IDH1 vaccine in newly diagnosed glioma. Clones were sequenced by immunoSEQ multiplex PCR, and TCRdb holds only the in-frame ones, with some missing. The sample has 45,000 or so clones, around 81% seen once; the top ten hold approximately 4.7%. For these TCRs, the target antigens are not known. Time point: week 35, safety follow-up. The study gave 300 ug of mutant IDH1 20-mer peptide per vaccine dose, with topical imiquimod. The source material was PBMCs, sampled from a glioma patient whose treatment included an IDH1 peptide vaccine. The receptor source for this set is a woman between 40 and 55 years old with glioma. Some clones in this sample may be carry-over from other donors' samples.

The V and J genes are TRBV14 and TRBJ2-3; perhaps TRBD2 as D (5 bases). V was trimmed by 0 bases and J by 4 bases, leaving 14 bases between them. Germline V gives CDR1 SGHDN, CDR2 FVKESK. The CDR3 runs to 16 residues. Here the CDR3 DNA reads TGTGCCAGCAGCCAAGACTGGGCGGGTGGCGCAGATACGCAGTATTTT. Its translation is CASSQDWAGGADTQYF.

J is TRBJ2-3 and V is TRBV5-1; no reliable D call. The V gene lost 3 bases and the J gene lost 0 bases, with 11 bases spanning the gap. The CDR3 covers 15 residues. Germline V lookup: CDR1 SGHRS, CDR2 YFSETQ. CDR3 nucleotides: TGCGCCAGCAGCTCCACAAGTACTAGCACAGATACGCAGTATTTT. Protein: CASSSTSTSTDTQYF.

The J gene is TRBJ2-7, the V gene TRBV6-6; D might be TRBD2 (5 bases). CDR3 length: 13 amino acids. The germline gives CDR1 MNHNY, CDR2 SVGAGI (reference sequence). Trimming shortened V by 0 bases and J by 12 bases, and 15 bases separated the two germline ends. CDR3 DNA: TGTGCCAGCAGTTACTCCCCGGGAAGGAACTCGTACTTC. It translates to CASSYSPGRNSYF.

There are a few counts of this clone. The chain uses TRBV4-3 and TRBJ2-3, with 8 bases aligning to TRBD2. This CDR3 has 17 amino acids. Trimming cost V 1 base and J 3 bases; bases outside gene matches: 9. Germline V gives CDR1 LGHNA, CDR2 YSLEER. Here the CDR3 DNA reads TGCGCCAGCAGCCAAGGGCTAGCGGGTTGGTTAACAGATACGCAGTATTTT. It encodes CASSQGLAGWLTDTQYF.

This clone turned up a few times. V gene TRBV4-2 combines with J gene TRBJ1-2, with TRBD1 matching over 7 bases. V shed 0 bases and J 4 bases; nucleotides not matched to a gene: 5. The CDR3 runs 15 residues. In germline, CDR1 is LGHNA, CDR2 YNFKEQ. CDR3 sequence: CASSQDEGAIYGYTF. CDR3 nucleotide sequence: TGTGCCAGCAGCCAAGATGAGGGGGCCATCTATGGCTACACCTTC.

The chain joins TRBV5-1 to TRBJ2-2, with D possibly TRBD1 on 5 matching bases. CDR3 length equals 15 residues. Germline loops: CDR1 SGHRS, CDR2 YFSETQ. Trimming pared 0 bases from V and 2 bases from J, leaving 8 bases between. The CDR3 nucleotides read TGCGCCAGCAGCTTGGAGGGGCGAAACACCGGGGAGCTGTTTTTT. Its protein is CASSLEGRNTGELFF.

Comment on this clone: The junction differs from germline at one of its ends, possibly a read error. The genes are TRBV7-9 and TRBJ1-2, with a possible D match to TRBD1 (5 bases). CDR1 is SEHNR, CDR2 FQNEAQ, per germline (reference sequence). The CDR3 is 13 amino acids. CDR3 DNA: TGTGCCAGCACCTTAGGGGATTACTATGGCTACACCTTC. Translated: CASTLGDYYGYTF.

The chain combines TRBV9 with TRBJ2-3; TRBD2 aligns across 12 bases. This CDR3 contains 15 residues. Germline CDR1 is SGDLS and CDR2 is YYNGEE. Trimming cost V 3 bases and J 4 bases; bases outside gene matches: 3. Here the CDR3 DNA reads TGTGCCAGCAGCGCCAGACTAGCGGGAGCAGATACGCAGTATTTT. It is translated as CASSARLAGADTQYF.

The table lists this clone with a few counts. The chain joins TRBV5-1 to TRBJ1-1, with 9 nucleotides matching TRBD1. Germline loops: CDR1 SGHRS, CDR2 YFSETQ. This CDR3 has 14 residues. Germline trimming cut 5 bases from V and 4 bases from J; bases unmatched to any gene: 6. The CDR3 bases are TGCGCCAGCAGTCCCGGGACAGGGACCACTGAAGCTTTCTTT. Translation: CASSPGTGTTEAFF.

The DNA of the CDR3 is TGTGCCAGCAGCTTAGTGTGGTCACTGGATGAAAAACTGTTTTTT. Translating gives CASSLVWSLDEKLFF. The genes are TRBV7-2 and TRBJ1-4; no definite D call. CDR1 and CDR2 from the germline V gene are SGHTA and FQGNSA. The CDR3 is 15 residues long. V was trimmed by 1 base and J by 6 bases, leaving 12 bases between them. Full variable domain (outside the CDR3, taken from reference TRBV7-2 and TRBJ1-4): GAGVSQSPSNKVTEKGKDVELRCDPISGHTALYWYRQSLGQGLEFLIYFQGNSAPDKSGLPSDRFSAERTGGSVSTLTIQRTQQEDSAVYLCASSLVWSLDEKLFFGSGTQLSVL.

This chain joins TRBV10-3 and TRBJ1-1; a possible D gene is TRBD1 (6 bases). Germline loops: CDR1 ENHRY, CDR2 SYGVKD. This CDR3 is built from 14 residues. Trimming pared 5 bases from V and 2 bases from J, leaving 12 bases between. Written as DNA, the CDR3 is TGTGCCATCAGTCCACAGGGCCTAAACACTGAAGCTTTCTTT. This encodes CAISPQGLNTEAFF.

This clone occurred a few times. This chain uses TRBV6-1 with TRBJ2-2, with D unclear. This CDR3 is 15 amino acids long. CDR1 MNHNS and CDR2 SASEGT come from the germline V gene. V dropped 2 bases and J dropped 6 bases, with 13 bases sitting between them. The CDR3 bases are TGTGCCAGCAGTGAAACGGCCGCCCGGGCCGGGGAGCTGTTTTTT. It yields the protein CASSETAARAGELFF.

The V call is TRBV11-2, the J call TRBJ2-7; no firm D call. Germline loops: CDR1 SGHAT, CDR2 FQNNGV. The V gene lost 1 base and the J gene lost 4 bases, with 11 bases spanning the gap. The CDR3 has 14 residues. DNA of the CDR3: TGTGCCAGCAGCTTAGGCCCCCACGGATACGAGCAGTACTTC. Its protein product is CASSLGPHGYEQYF.

The CDR3 loop is CASRAWGDTEAFF. As DNA, the CDR3 is TGTGCCAGCCGTGCTTGGGGTGACACTGAAGCTTTCTTT. The chain employs TRBV27 and TRBJ1-1; unclear D gene. The germline V and J ends were trimmed by 8 bases and 3 bases, with 13 bases remaining between them. The length of the CDR3 is 13 residues. Germline V CDR1 and CDR2: MNHEY, SMNVEV (reference sequence).

The chain uses TRBV29-1 and TRBJ1-2; 8 nucleotides match TRBD1. Germline V lookup: CDR1 SQVTM, CDR2 ANQGSEA. This CDR3 comprises 16 residues. The V and J ends lost 6 bases and 4 bases, in that order; junction bases with no gene match: 16. The CDR3 reads CSVAATSGGEIYGYTF. The CDR3 nucleotides are TGCAGCGTCGCCGCGACCTCAGGGGGCGAGATCTATGGCTACACCTTC.

The chain carries TRBV7-2 and TRBJ2-5, with D perhaps TRBD2 (6 bases). V was clipped by 2 bases and J by 1 base, with 11 bases between them. The CDR3 contains 15 residues. In germline, CDR1 is SGHTA, CDR2 FQGNSA. The CDR3, as DNA: TGTGCCAGCAGCTTAAGTCGGGGGATCCAAGAGACCCAGTACTTC. Its protein product is CASSLSRGIQETQYF.

The V call is TRBV15, the J call TRBJ2-5, with 14 bases fitting TRBD2. This CDR3 has 15 residues. Trimming took 5 bases from V and 2 from J; bases not matched to a gene: 1. From germline, CDR1 is LNHNV and CDR2 YYDKDF (reference sequence). CDR3 coding DNA: TGTGCCACCAGCGGGACTAGCGGGGGACAAGAGACCCAGTACTTC. It encodes CATSGTSGGQETQYF.

V is TRBV6-1 and J is TRBJ2-7; 7 bases match TRBD1. The CDR3 consists of 12 residues. Germline V gives CDR1 MNHNS, CDR2 SASEGT. J gave up 4 bases and V 6 bases, and 3 bases lay outside the gene matches. The CDR3 nucleotides are TGTGCCAGCAGGGACAGGTCATACGAGCAGTACTTC. It translates to CASRDRSYEQYF.

This clone was seen a few times. V gene TRBV5-1 combines with J gene TRBJ2-6; tentatively, D is TRBD2 (6 bases). Looked up from germline, CDR1 is SGHRS and CDR2 is YFSETQ. V lost 4 bases, J lost 2 bases, and 10 bases lay in between. This CDR3 region has 15 residues. The CDR3 DNA is TGCGCCAGCAGCGGAGGGCTCGCTGGGGCCAACGTCCTGACTTTC. It is translated as CASSGGLAGANVLTF.

The chain has TRBV9 and TRBJ2-1, with no clear D. There are 15 residues in the CDR3. The ends were cut back, 0 bases at V and 0 bases at J, with 7 bases in the middle. Germline V gene lookup returns CDR1 SGDLS and CDR2 YYNGEE. CDR3 sequence (DNA): TGTGCCAGCAGCGTAGCTTATGGCTCCTACAATGAGCAGTTCTTC. The encoded protein is CASSVAYGSYNEQFF.

J is TRBJ2-5 and V is TRBV7-6, with 7 bases that match TRBD2. The ends lost 1 base at V and 5 bases at J; junction bases unmatched: 4. The CDR3 extends over 14 amino acids. Germline V CDR1 and CDR2: SGHVS, FNYEAQ. In DNA, the CDR3 is TGTGCCAGCAGCTTAGGATTCGGGGGGGAGACCCAGTACTTC. It translates to CASSLGFGGETQYF.

This chain connects TRBV7-9 to TRBJ1-2; D is unresolved. CDR1 and CDR2 from the germline V gene are SEHNR and FQNEAQ (reference sequence). The CDR3 has 15 residues. The germline V and J ends were trimmed by 3 bases and 2 bases, with 13 bases remaining between them. CDR3 residues: CASSFGPSPNYGYTF. CDR3 in DNA: TGTGCCAGCAGCTTTGGGCCCAGTCCAAACTATGGCTACACCTTC.